This T cell receptor (beta chain) originates from a study of T cells in Graves' hyperthyroidism and ophthalmopathy. Looking at the study overall: The initial diagnosis was the point when peripheral blood was collected, ahead of any treatment.

Germline V lookup: CDR1 MGHRA, CDR2 YSYEKL. The length of the CDR3 is 16 residues. J gave up 4 bases and V 4 bases, and 7 bases lay outside the gene matches. This sample holds PBMCs from about 9.3 ml fresh peripheral blood. The TCR beta CDR3 regions underwent amplification using RNA transcripts as the source. TCR CDR3 underwent first-round RT-PCR with the HTBI primer set. Each CDR3 protein is one row after TCRdb ran MiXCR on the multiplex PCR reads. This table holds 600,000 to 900,000 distinct CDR3 sequences, about a sixth found once. The source is a young man with Graves' hyperthyroidism. This rearrangement joins TRBV4-1 to TRBJ2-3; the match to TRBD2 covers 11 bases. Source material: blood. The CDR3 here is CASSRRTSGRADTQYF. The DNA for the CDR3 is TGCGCCAGCAGCCGTAGAACTAGCGGGAGAGCAGATACGCAGTATTTT.